This record concerns one TCR beta chain sequence. Its target is unknown. This record belongs to a study of T cell responses to AZD1222 COVID-19 vaccine. About the research overall: Second-dose schedules of about 4 or about 12 weeks were combined.

Study-wide results and limits: The donors showed a predominance of white British ancestry and of females, with possible underestimation of clonal diversity.

The CDR3 totals 14 residues. From germline, CDR1 is SGHNT and CDR2 YYREEE (reference sequence). J lost 0 bases, V lost 4 bases, and 3 bases had no gene match. Here immunoSEQ multiplex PCR was the method, and the copy in TCRdb shows in-frame clones only, minus some. Of approximately 190,000 clones in the sample, roughly 92% were seen once. The sequence derives from an adult in good health. The V call is TRBV5-4, the J call TRBJ2-7, with 8 positions matching TRBD1. The sequencing here drew on peripheral blood, taken on day 0 of AZD1222 vaccination. The CDR3 DNA follows: TGTGCCAGCAGCCCCGACAGGGGCTCCTACGAGCAGTACTTC. Translated, it gives CASSPDRGSYEQYF.